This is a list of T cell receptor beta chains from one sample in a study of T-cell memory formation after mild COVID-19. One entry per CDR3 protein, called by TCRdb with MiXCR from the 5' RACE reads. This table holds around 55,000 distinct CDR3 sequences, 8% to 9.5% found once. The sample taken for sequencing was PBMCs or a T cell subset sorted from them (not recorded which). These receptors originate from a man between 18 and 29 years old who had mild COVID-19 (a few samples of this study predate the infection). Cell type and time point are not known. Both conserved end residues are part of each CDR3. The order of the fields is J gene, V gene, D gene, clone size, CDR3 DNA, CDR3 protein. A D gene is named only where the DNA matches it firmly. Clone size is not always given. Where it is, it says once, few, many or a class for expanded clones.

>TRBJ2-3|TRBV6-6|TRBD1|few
TGTGCCAGCAGTCACCCGGGACAGGGCACAGATACGCAGTATTTT
CASSHPGQGTDTQYF
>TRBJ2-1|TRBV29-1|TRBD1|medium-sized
TGCAGCACGGGACAGGACAATGAGCAGTTCTTC
CSTGQDNEQFF
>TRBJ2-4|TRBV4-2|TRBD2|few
TGTGCCAGCAGCCAAGATGGACTAGCGGGGGCGGACATTCAGTACTTC
CASSQDGLAGADIQYF
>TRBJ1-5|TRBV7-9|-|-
TGTGCCAGCAGCTTGATCAATCAGCCCCAGCATTTT
CASSLINQPQHF
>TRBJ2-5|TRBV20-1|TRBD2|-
TGCAGTGCTCTCAGCGGGGCTCAAGAGACCCAGTACTTC
CSALSGAQETQYF
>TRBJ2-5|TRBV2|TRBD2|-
TGTGCCAGCAGCCCCGGGACTAGCGGGGGGGCCCAGTACTTC
CASSPGTSGGAQYF
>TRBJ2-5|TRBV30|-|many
TGTGCCTGGGAGATCAGCGGAACCCAGTACTTC
CAWEISGTQYF
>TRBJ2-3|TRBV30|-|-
TGTGCCTGGAGGGGACTTGGGGATACGCAGTATTTT
CAWRGLGDTQYF
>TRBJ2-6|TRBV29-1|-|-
TGCAGCGCGGAAGGAGGGTGGGCCAACGTCCTGACTTTC
CSAEGGWANVLTF
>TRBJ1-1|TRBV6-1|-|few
TGTGCCAGCAGTGAAGCAGGCCCCACTGAAGCTTTCTTT
CASSEAGPTEAFF
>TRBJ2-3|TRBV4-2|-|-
TGTGCCAGCAGCCAAGATTGTCTTTCAGATACTCAGTATTTT
CASSQDCLSDTQYF
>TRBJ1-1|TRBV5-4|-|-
TGTGCCAGCAGCTTGGCCCCAGGGATGAACACTGAAGCTTTCTTT
CASSLAPGMNTEAFF
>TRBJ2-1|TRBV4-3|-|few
TGCGCCAGCAGCCAAGAGTCAGGGGGGTACAATGAGCAGTTCTTC
CASSQESGGYNEQFF
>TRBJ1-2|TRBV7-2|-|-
TGTGCCAGCAGCTTAGGGCAGGTCCCAGATGGCTACACCTTC
CASSLGQVPDGYTF
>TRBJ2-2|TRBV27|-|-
TGTGCCAGCAGTTTAATGTTTGGCGGTAACACCGGGGAGCTGTTTTTT
CASSLMFGGNTGELFF
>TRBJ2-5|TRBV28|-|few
TGTGCCAGCAGTTTTGAAAGGGGTAGGGAGACCCAGTACTTC
CASSFERGRETQYF
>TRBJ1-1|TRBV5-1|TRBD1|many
TGCGCCAGCAGCTCCGGGACAGGGCAGGCGACTGAAGCTTTCTTT
CASSSGTGQATEAFF
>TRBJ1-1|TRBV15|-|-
TGTGCCACCAGCAGAGATCATAGCTGGGGGAACACTGAAGCTTTCTTT
CATSRDHSWGNTEAFF
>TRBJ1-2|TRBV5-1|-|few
TGCGCCAGCAGCCGGGACACTTTAAACTATGGCTACACCTTC
CASSRDTLNYGYTF
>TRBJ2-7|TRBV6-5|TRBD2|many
TGTGCCAGCGGGTGGCTAGCGGGGGGAAAAAGCTCCTACGAGCAGTACTTC
CASGWLAGGKSSYEQYF
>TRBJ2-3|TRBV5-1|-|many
TGCGCCAGCAGCTTGGTGGGCCCTACAGATACGCAGTATTTT
CASSLVGPTDTQYF
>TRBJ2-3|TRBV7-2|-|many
TGTGCCAGCGGGGGCGTCACAGATACGCAGTATTTT
CASGGVTDTQYF
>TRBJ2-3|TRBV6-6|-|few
TGTGCCAGCAGGGACTACCACACAGATACGCAGTATTTT
CASRDYHTDTQYF
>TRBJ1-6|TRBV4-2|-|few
TGTGCCAGCAGCCAAGAACCCGGGGTAACCCTCCACTTT
CASSQEPGVTLHF
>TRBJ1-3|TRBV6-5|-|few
TGTGCCAGTACCTCAGCTGGAAACACCATATATTTT
CASTSAGNTIYF
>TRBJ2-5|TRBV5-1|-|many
TGCGCCAGCAGCCAAGAGGCCCGGCAAGAGACCCAGTACTTC
CASSQEARQETQYF
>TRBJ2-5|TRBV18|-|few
TGTGCCAGCTCACCAGGTGGAGGGTATGAGACCCAGTACTTC
CASSPGGGYETQYF
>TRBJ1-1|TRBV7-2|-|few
TGTGCCAGCAGCTTAAGGGCCCGCGGCTCTGAAGCTTTCTTT
CASSLRARGSEAFF
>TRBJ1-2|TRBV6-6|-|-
TGTGCCAGCAGTCACCGACAGGCCTATGGCTACACCTTC
CASSHRQAYGYTF
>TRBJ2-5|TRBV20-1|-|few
TGCAGTGCTAGAGATCCCCAGGGCCCACAAGAGACCCAGTACTTC
CSARDPQGPQETQYF
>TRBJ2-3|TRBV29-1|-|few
TGCAGCGCCGGGACCAGGTATACAGATACGCAGTATTTT
CSAGTRYTDTQYF
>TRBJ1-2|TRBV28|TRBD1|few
TGTGCCAGCAGTGTCGGTACGACAGGGAAAGGCTACACCTTC
CASSVGTTGKGYTF
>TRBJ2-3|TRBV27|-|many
TGTGCCAGCAGTTTACTGGGGGCCGGGGCTGCGCAGTATTTT
CASSLLGAGAAQYF
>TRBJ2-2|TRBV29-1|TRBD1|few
TGCAGCGTTGTAGTGACGAGGGACAGAACCGGGGAGCTGTTTTTT
CSVVVTRDRTGELFF
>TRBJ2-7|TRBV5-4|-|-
TGTGCCAGCCCCCCCGTCCTGGACGGGGGTTCCTACGAGCAGTACTTC
CASPPVLDGGSYEQYF
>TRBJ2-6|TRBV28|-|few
TGTGCCAGTTTTCCCTCTGGGGCCAACGTCCTGACTTTC
CASFPSGANVLTF
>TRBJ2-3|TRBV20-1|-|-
TGCAGTGCCCGCGACTCCGCTGGGAAGGATACGCAGTATTTT
CSARDSAGKDTQYF
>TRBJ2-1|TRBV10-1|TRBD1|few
TGCGCCACCGCCGGGACAGGGAACGGTGAGCAGTTCTTC
CATAGTGNGEQFF
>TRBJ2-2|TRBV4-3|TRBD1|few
TGCGCCAGCAGCCATTCAGGGGGCACCGGGGAGCTGTTTTTT
CASSHSGGTGELFF
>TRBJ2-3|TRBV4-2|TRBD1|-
TGTGCCAGCAGCAAAGACAGGGAAGCGACAGATACGCAGTATTTT
CASSKDREATDTQYF
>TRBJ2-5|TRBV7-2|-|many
TGTGCCAGCAGCTTTCAGGCGGTGACGATGTTAGAGACCCAGTACTTC
CASSFQAVTMLETQYF
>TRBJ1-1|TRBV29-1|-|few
TGCAGCGTTGATTGGGCCGGGGGGGCAACTGAAGCTTTCTTT
CSVDWAGGATEAFF
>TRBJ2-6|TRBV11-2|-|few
TGTGCCAGCAGCTTAGGCGTAACAGGCGGGTCTGGGGCCAACGTCCTGACTTTC
CASSLGVTGGSGANVLTF
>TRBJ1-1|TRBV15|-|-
TGTGCCACCAGCAGAGACTTACAGGGTGAAGCTTTCTTT
CATSRDLQGEAFF
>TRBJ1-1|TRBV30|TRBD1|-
TGTGCTATCCGGGACAGGGTGTATGAAGCTTTCTTT
CAIRDRVYEAFF
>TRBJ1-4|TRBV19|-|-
TGTGCCAGTAGTCAGGTGGATGAAAAACTGTTTTTT
CASSQVDEKLFF
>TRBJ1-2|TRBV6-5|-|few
TGTGCCAGCAGTTACTCTGGGCAGGCGACCCCCTATGGCTACACCTTC
CASSYSGQATPYGYTF
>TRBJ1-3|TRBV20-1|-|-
TGCAGTGCTACGTGGACAGACGGTGGAAACACCATATATTTT
CSATWTDGGNTIYF